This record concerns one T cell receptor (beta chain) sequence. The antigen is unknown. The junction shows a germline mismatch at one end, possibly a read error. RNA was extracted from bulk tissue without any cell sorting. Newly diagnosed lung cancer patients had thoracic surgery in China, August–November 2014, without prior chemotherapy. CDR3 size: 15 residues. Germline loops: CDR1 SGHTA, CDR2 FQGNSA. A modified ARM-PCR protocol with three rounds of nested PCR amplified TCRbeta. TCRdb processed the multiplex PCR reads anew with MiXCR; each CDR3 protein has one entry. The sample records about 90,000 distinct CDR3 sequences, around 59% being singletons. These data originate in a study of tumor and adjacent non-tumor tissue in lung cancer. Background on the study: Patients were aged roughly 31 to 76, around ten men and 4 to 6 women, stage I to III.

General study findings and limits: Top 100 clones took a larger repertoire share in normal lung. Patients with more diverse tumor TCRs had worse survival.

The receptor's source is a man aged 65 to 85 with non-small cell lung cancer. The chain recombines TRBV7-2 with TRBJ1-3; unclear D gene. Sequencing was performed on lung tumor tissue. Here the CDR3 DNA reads TGTGCCAGCAGTTTACGTCCCGTCTCTGGAAACACCATAAATTTT. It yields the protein CASSLRPVSGNTINF.